The 32 T cell receptor beta chains given below trace back to one sample, sequenced in a study of CD8+ T cells in alopecia areata. The authors extracted RNA and reverse transcribed it into cDNA as the sequencing template. The data were produced by immunoSEQ multiplex PCR, yet TCRdb's version contains in-frame clones alone and is incomplete. Of approximately 63,000 clones in the sample, under 75% were seen once. The sequencing used CD8+ T cells sorted from blood, collected at week 0. The receptors derive from a human donor with alopecia areata.

The rearrangement uses TRBV29-1 and TRBJ2-2; possible D gene TRBD1, 6 bases. Deletions cut 0 bases from V and 0 bases from J, with 14 bases between. The CDR3 consists of 17 residues. CDR1 is SQVTM, CDR2 ANQGSEA, per germline. The CDR3 loop is CSVEDSPGQANTGELFF. The CDR3 region has the DNA TGCAGCGTTGAAGACTCCCCGGGACAAGCGAACACCGGGGAGCTGTTTTTT.

The J gene is TRBJ2-7, the V gene TRBV5-6, with 9 bases aligning to TRBD1. This CDR3 is 14 amino acids long. Germline lookup yields CDR1 SGHDT and CDR2 YYEEEE. V trimming: 4 bases; J trimming: 3 bases; junction bases outside the gene matches: 5. CDR3 sequence reads: CASSLDRGFYEQYF. CDR3 DNA: TGTGCCAGCAGCCTGGACAGGGGTTTCTACGAGCAGTACTTC. Using reference TRBV5-6 and TRBJ2-7 for the parts outside the CDR3, the full variable domain is DAGVTQSPTHLIKTRGQQVTLRCSPKSGHDTVSWYQQALGQGPQFIFQYYEEEERQRGNFPDRFSGHQFPNYSSELNVNALLLGDSALYLCASSLDRGFYEQYFGPGTRLTVT.

The chain has TRBV4-3 and TRBJ2-1; 8 bases agree with TRBD2. From germline, CDR1 is LGHNA and CDR2 YSLEER. This CDR3 has 15 residues. The junction had 9 bases not matched to a gene; V was cut back by 3 bases and J by 8 bases. The CDR3 region is CASSHSGTGGYEQFF. CDR3 nucleotide sequence: TGCGCCAGCAGCCATAGCGGGACGGGAGGGTATGAGCAGTTCTTC.

The chain employs TRBV29-1 and TRBJ2-3; no definite D call. CDR1 SQVTM and CDR2 ANQGSEA come from the germline V gene. V was trimmed by 1 base and J by 0 bases, leaving 8 bases between them. The CDR3 covers 14 residues. CDR3 region: CSVEGVVSTDTQYF. Written as DNA, the CDR3 is TGCAGCGTTGAAGGGGTGGTTAGCACAGATACGCAGTATTTT.

The J gene is TRBJ2-7, the V gene TRBV4-1; 9 bases are a match to TRBD2. CDR1 and CDR2 (germline): MGHRA, YSYEKL. There are 15 residues in the CDR3. With V trimmed by 4 bases and J by 3 bases, 7 bases remained unmatched. CDR3: CASSPSGGSVYEQYF. The CDR3 nucleotides read TGCGCCAGCAGCCCGAGCGGGGGGTCTGTCTACGAGCAGTACTTC.

The V gene is TRBV28, the J gene TRBJ1-2, with D unclear. Germline V lookup: CDR1 MDHEN, CDR2 SYDVKM. The CDR3 loop spans 11 amino acids. V was shortened by 5 bases and J by 4 bases, with 5 bases between the two germline ends. The chain's CDR3 is CASSDSYGYTF. In DNA form, the CDR3 reads TGTGCCAGCAGTGATAGCTATGGCTACACCTTC.

This clone has more than one count but fewer than ten. The chain links TRBV19 to TRBJ2-5, with 13 nucleotides matching TRBD2. The germline V gene has CDR1 LNHDA and CDR2 SQIVND (reference sequence). There are 16 residues in the CDR3. Unmatched junction bases numbered 9, after V lost 6 bases and J lost 5 bases. CDR3 sequence: CASSLGLAGVLETQYF. CDR3 coding DNA: TGTGCCAGTAGCCTCGGACTAGCGGGAGTGCTTGAGACCCAGTACTTC. The variable domain in full, with the rest retrieved from reference TRBV19 and TRBJ2-5, is DGGITQSPKYLFRKEGQNVTLSCEQNLNHDAMYWYRQDPGQGLRLIYYSQIVNDFQKGDIAEGYSVSREKKESFPLTVTSAQKNPTAFYLCASSLGLAGVLETQYFGPGTRLLVL.

V usage is TRBV7-9 and J usage is TRBJ2-5; D might be TRBD1 (6 bases). The CDR3 sequence is 12 residues long. V gave up 3 bases and J gave up 5 bases, with 7 bases separating them. The germline CDR1 and CDR2 sequences are SEHNR and FQNEAQ (reference sequence). CDR3 loop: CASSFDRETQYF. The CDR3 bases are TGTGCCAGCAGCTTTGACAGGGAGACCCAGTACTTC.

The chain is built from TRBV27 and TRBJ2-1; D is ambiguous. This CDR3 region has 13 residues. Trimming took 2 bases from V and 4 from J, leaving 6 bases between them. Germline V CDR1 and CDR2: MNHEY, SMNVEV (reference sequence). CDR3 nucleotide sequence: TGTGCCAGCAGTTTACAGATATACAATGAGCAGTTCTTC. Translating it yields CASSLQIYNEQFF.

To note about this clone: The junction and the germline gene differ at one end; a read error may be behind it. This chain joins TRBV2 and TRBJ1-5; no clear D. The CDR3 runs to 14 residues. The V gene's germline CDR1 is SNHLY and CDR2 FYNNEI. In DNA, the CDR3 is TGTGCCAGCAGCGAAGATAGAACCCAGCAGCCCCAGCATTTT. Translating it yields CASSEDRTQQPQHF.

The chain employs TRBV9 and TRBJ1-6; D not resolved. V lost 2 bases and J lost 7, with 1 base in between. This CDR3 has 11 amino acids. The germline V gene encodes CDR1 SGDLS and CDR2 YYNGEE. Here the CDR3 DNA reads TGTGCCAGCAGCGTCAATTCACCCCTCCACTTT. Translation gives CASSVNSPLHF.

The chain employs TRBV5-1 and TRBJ1-5, with D uncertain. There are 13 residues in the CDR3. The V end lost 0 bases, the J end lost 7 bases, and 8 bases lay between the germline ends. Germline V lookup: CDR1 SGHRS, CDR2 YFSETQ. This CDR3 is CASSLAMGQPQHF. CDR3 sequence (DNA): TGCGCCAGCAGCTTGGCAATGGGACAGCCCCAGCATTTT.

V is TRBV9 and J is TRBJ2-3; TRBD2 matches at 10 bases. The V segment lost 0 bases and the J segment 0 bases; nucleotides outside the gene matches: 4. This CDR3 has 17 residues. CDR1 and CDR2 from the germline V gene are SGDLS and YYNGEE. CDR3 sequence: CASSVAGLAASTDTQYF. DNA of the CDR3: TGTGCCAGCAGCGTAGCCGGACTAGCGGCTAGCACAGATACGCAGTATTTT.

This clone was counted between two and nine times. CDR3 nucleotides: TGCAGCGTGGTTGGGACTAGCGGGGGGGTGGAAGAGCAGTTCTTC. This gives the protein CSVVGTSGGVEEQFF. This sequence joins TRBV29-1 and TRBJ2-1, with TRBD2 matching over 16 bases. There are 15 residues in the CDR3. Germline V gives CDR1 SQVTM, CDR2 ANQGSEA. J gave up 10 bases and V 6 bases, and 9 bases lay outside the gene matches.

The rearrangement uses TRBV2 and TRBJ1-5; 7 bases agree with TRBD1. The germline CDR1 and CDR2 sequences are SNHLY and FYNNEI. The CDR3 loop spans 15 amino acids. The J segment lost 6 bases and the V segment lost 7 bases, leaving 12 bases of the junction unmatched. The CDR3 bases are TGTGCCAGCAATTTCGACAGGGAGCAGGCTCAGCCCCAGCATTTT. It encodes CASNFDREQAQPQHF.

This chain links TRBV7-2 with TRBJ2-7, with 7 positions matching TRBD2. The assigned J gene may be wrong: the sequence end matches TRBJ2-4 better. CDR3 length: 14 amino acids. Germline V gene lookup returns CDR1 SGHTA and CDR2 FQGNSA. CDR3 loop: CASTPDPGGNIQYF. The DNA of the CDR3 is TGTGCCAGCACCCCCGATCCGGGGGGAAACATTCAGTACTTC.

This chain uses TRBV5-6 with TRBJ1-2, with D perhaps matching TRBD1 (6 bases). V was cut by 0 bases and J by 3 bases, with 12 bases left in between. Per the germline V gene, CDR1 is SGHDT and CDR2 is YYEEEE. This CDR3 comprises 15 residues. The CDR3 loop reads CASSLDKGGYYGYTF. CDR3 coding DNA: TGTGCCAGCAGCTTGGACAAGGGGGGATACTATGGCTACACCTTC.

In this sample, this clone turned up a few times. V is TRBV4-2 and J is TRBJ2-5; 8 bases are a match to TRBD2. This CDR3 is 14 amino acids long. The germline gives CDR1 LGHNA, CDR2 YNFKEQ. Germline trimming cut 2 bases from V and 4 bases from J; bases unmatched to any gene: 3. The CDR3 loop reads CASSQPAGGETQYF. In DNA form, the CDR3 reads TGTGCCAGCAGCCAACCGGCGGGGGGAGAGACCCAGTACTTC.

The V and J genes are TRBV7-9 and TRBJ2-4, with TRBD1 matching 7 bases. Unmatched junction bases numbered 1, after V lost 2 bases and J lost 0 bases. Germline loops: CDR1 SEHNR, CDR2 FQNEAQ (reference sequence). The CDR3 loop spans 15 amino acids. This chain's CDR3 is CASSLRQGAKNIQYF. CDR3 DNA sequence: TGTGCCAGCAGCTTAAGACAGGGAGCCAAAAACATTCAGTACTTC.

The V call is TRBV28, the J call TRBJ2-4, with D unclear. Deletions cut 2 bases from V and 11 bases from J, with 19 bases between. CDR1 and CDR2 from the germline V gene are MDHEN and SYDVKM. The CDR3 contains 15 residues. The CDR3 DNA reads TGTGCCAGCAGTTTAAAAGTCTTAGCCTTCAGCGTTCAGTACTTC. Translated, it gives CASSLKVLAFSVQYF.

This clone was detected ten times or more. V and J are TRBV13 and TRBJ2-3; the match to TRBD2 covers 14 bases. V gave up 5 bases and J gave up 4 bases; unmatched junction bases: 11. Germline loops: CDR1 PRHDT, CDR2 FYEKMQ (reference sequence). This CDR3 is built from 18 residues. CDR3 amino acids: CASSPRLAGGRSADTQYF. The CDR3 DNA reads as TGTGCCAGCAGCCCGCGACTAGCGGGGGGGCGAAGCGCAGATACGCAGTATTTT.

The V call is TRBV4-1, the J call TRBJ1-2, with 12 bases that match TRBD1. This CDR3 has 15 residues. V was pared by 1 base and J by 7 bases, with 4 bases of the junction left unmatched. Germline-derived CDR1 and CDR2 are MGHRA and YSYEKL. For the CDR3, the DNA is TGCGCCAGCAGCCAAGCGGGACAGGGGGCTTCTGGCTACACCTTC. It is translated as CASSQAGQGASGYTF.

V gene TRBV19 combines with J gene TRBJ2-7, with TRBD2 as a possible D gene (5 bases). The CDR3 is made up of 15 amino acids. The V gene lost 5 bases and the J gene lost 0 bases, with 14 bases spanning the gap. Germline CDR1 reads LNHDA; CDR2 reads SQIVND (reference sequence). In DNA form, the CDR3 reads TGTGCCAGTAGTCTTGAGGGCTCCGGCTCCTACGAGCAGTACTTC. It specifies CASSLEGSGSYEQYF.

This clone has more than one count but fewer than ten. This sequence joins TRBV7-9 and TRBJ2-5; D unclear. The germline V and J ends were trimmed by 3 bases and 3 bases, with 11 bases remaining between them. Looked up from germline, CDR1 is SEHNR and CDR2 is FQNEAQ (reference sequence). This CDR3 comprises 14 residues. CDR3 DNA: TGTGCCAGCAGCTTCCCACCTGTTGAAGAGACCCAGTACTTC. Its protein product is CASSFPPVEETQYF.

The genes are TRBV4-1 and TRBJ2-3, with 9 bases that match TRBD2. The CDR3 runs to 18 residues. Germline CDR1 reads MGHRA; CDR2 reads YSYEKL. V dropped 2 bases and J dropped 5; count of bases not matched to a gene: 14. Written as DNA, the CDR3 is TGCGCCAGCAGCCAATCGCTTAAGCGGGGGGCTCACCTAGATACGCAGTATTTT. It codes for CASSQSLKRGAHLDTQYF.

The chain couples TRBV6-5 to TRBJ2-1, with 8 bases fitting TRBD2. The V segment lost 2 bases and the J segment 10 bases; nucleotides outside the gene matches: 1. This CDR3 is built from 12 residues. Looked up from germline, CDR1 is MNHEY and CDR2 is SVGAGI. CDR3 sequence (DNA): TGTGCCAGCAGTTACGGCGGGAGGGAGCAGTTCTTC. It encodes CASSYGGREQFF.

This clone was seen more than once but under ten times. As DNA, the CDR3 is TGTGCCAGCAGTTTATTCGGGGGCGGCTATGGCTACACCTTC. Its translation: CASSLFGGGYGYTF. The J gene is TRBJ1-2, the V gene TRBV28, with D perhaps matching TRBD1 (6 bases). Trimming cost V 1 base and J 4 bases, with 10 bases left between them. CDR3 length equals 14 residues. The V gene's germline CDR1 is MDHEN and CDR2 SYDVKM.

The J gene is TRBJ1-4, the V gene TRBV7-9; D uncertain. The ends were cut back, 1 base at V and 2 bases at J, with 11 bases in the middle. The germline V gene has CDR1 SEHNR and CDR2 FQNEAQ (reference sequence). This CDR3 region has 16 residues. The CDR3 loop is CASSLGSTSTNEKLFF. The CDR3 DNA reads TGTGCCAGCAGCTTAGGTTCGACAAGCACTAATGAAAAACTGTTTTTT.

This clone came up a few times. The chain couples TRBV7-9 to TRBJ2-2, with D unresolved. There are 14 residues in the CDR3. Germline assignment: CDR1 SEHNR and CDR2 FQNEAQ (reference sequence). With 4 bases removed from V and 3 bases from J, the gap between germline ends came to 9 bases. CDR3 protein: CASSSEPDTGELFF. The DNA for the CDR3 is TGTGCCAGCAGCTCCGAACCTGACACCGGGGAGCTGTTTTTT. Complete variable domain (other parts from reference TRBV7-9 and TRBJ2-2): DTGVSQNPRHKITKRGQNVTFRCDPISEHNRLYWYRQTLGQGPEFLTYFQNEAQLEKSRLLSDRFSAERPKGSFSTLEIQRTEQGDSAMYLCASSSEPDTGELFFGEGSRLTVL.

This clone was seen many times. The chain recombines TRBV4-3 with TRBJ2-1; 12 bases map to TRBD2. V lost 0 bases, J lost 8 bases, and 5 bases stayed unmatched. Germline V gene data show CDR1 as LGHNA and CDR2 as YSLEER. This CDR3 is 16 amino acids long. The CDR3 loop is CASSQDRLAGVYEQFF. DNA of the CDR3: TGCGCCAGCAGCCAAGATCGACTAGCGGGAGTCTATGAGCAGTTCTTC.

V and J are TRBV6-6 and TRBJ2-2; maybe TRBD1 (5 bases). Germline CDR1 reads MNHNY; CDR2 reads SVGAGI (reference sequence). Trimming removed 5 bases at V and 5 bases at J, with 12 bases between. The CDR3 totals 14 residues. The CDR3 DNA follows: TGTGCCAGCAGTCAATCCAGGGTAACCGGGGAGCTGTTTTTT. Its translation: CASSQSRVTGELFF.

V usage is TRBV12-2 and J usage is TRBJ2-6. TRBV12-2 represents a pseudogene. The CDR3 is made up of 11 amino acids. This chain's CDR3 is CASSGANVLTF. CDR3 DNA: TGTGCCAGCTCCGGGGCCAACGTCCTGACTTTC.